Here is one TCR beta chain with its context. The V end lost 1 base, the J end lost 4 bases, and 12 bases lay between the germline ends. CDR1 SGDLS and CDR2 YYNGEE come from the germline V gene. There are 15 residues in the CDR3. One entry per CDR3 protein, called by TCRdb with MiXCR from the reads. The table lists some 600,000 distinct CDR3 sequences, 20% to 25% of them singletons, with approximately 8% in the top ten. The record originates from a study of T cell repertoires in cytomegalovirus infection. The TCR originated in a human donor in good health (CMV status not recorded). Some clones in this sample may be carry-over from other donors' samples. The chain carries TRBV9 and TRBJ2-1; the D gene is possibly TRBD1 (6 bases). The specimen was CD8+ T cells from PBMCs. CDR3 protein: CASSVRVQGYNEQFF. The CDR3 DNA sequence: TGTGCCAGCAGCGTACGGGTACAGGGATACAATGAGCAGTTCTTC.